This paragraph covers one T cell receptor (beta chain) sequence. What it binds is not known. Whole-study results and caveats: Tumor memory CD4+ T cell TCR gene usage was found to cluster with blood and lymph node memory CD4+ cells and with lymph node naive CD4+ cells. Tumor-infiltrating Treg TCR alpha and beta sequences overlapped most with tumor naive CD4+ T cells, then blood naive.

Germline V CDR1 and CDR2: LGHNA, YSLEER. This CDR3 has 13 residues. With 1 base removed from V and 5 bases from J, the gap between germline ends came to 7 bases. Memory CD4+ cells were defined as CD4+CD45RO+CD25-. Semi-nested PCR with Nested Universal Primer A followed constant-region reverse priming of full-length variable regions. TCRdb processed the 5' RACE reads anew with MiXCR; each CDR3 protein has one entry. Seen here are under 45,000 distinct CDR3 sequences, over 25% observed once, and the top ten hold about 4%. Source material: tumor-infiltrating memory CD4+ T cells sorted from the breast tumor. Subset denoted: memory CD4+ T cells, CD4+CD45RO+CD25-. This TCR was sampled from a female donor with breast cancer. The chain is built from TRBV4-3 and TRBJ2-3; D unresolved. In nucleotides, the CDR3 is TGCGCCAGCAGCCAAGGGTCAGGAGATACGCAGTATTTT. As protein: CASSQGSGDTQYF.